This is a list of T cell receptor beta chains from one sample in a study of human T cells and chemical hapten exposure. From the RACE reads, TCRdb called clonotypes with MiXCR, one entry per CDR3 protein. Of 100,000 to 150,000 distinct CDR3 sequences in the sample, more than 7.5% were seen once. Sequenced material: whole blood. The receptors were gathered from a male donor in good health. Some clones in this sample may be carry-over from other donors' samples. CDR3s include the opening cysteine and the closing phenylalanine or tryptophan. Each record gives: clone size, V gene, D gene, J gene, CDR3 protein, CDR3 DNA. The D gene is left open where the match is weak. Not all rows give a size; the values are once, few, many and, for expanded clones, a class.

>-|TRBV20-1|TRBD1|TRBJ2-7
CSAITGTGRYEQYF
TGCAGTGCTATAACCGGGACAGGGCGCTACGAGCAGTACTTC
>many|TRBV7-2|TRBD2|TRBJ2-7
CASSPPGTTSYEQYF
TGTGCCAGCAGCCCCCCCGGGACTACCTCCTACGAGCAGTACTTC
>many|TRBV6-2/TRBV6-3|-|TRBJ2-5
CASRGLLDPYQETQYF
TGTGCCAGCAGGGGACTGCTTGACCCGTACCAAGAGACCCAGTACTTC
>-|TRBV5-1|TRBD2|TRBJ2-7
CASSLARSGTDYEQYF
TGCGCCAGCAGCTTGGCCCGTAGCGGGACCGACTACGAGCAGTACTTC
>-|TRBV7-2|-|TRBJ1-6
CATGAGSGSPLHF
TGTGCCACGGGGGCAGGGTCGGGGTCACCCCTCCACTTT
>-|TRBV11-1|-|TRBJ2-7
CASSLVGRPAFGRLSYEQYF
TGTGCCAGCAGCTTAGTTGGGCGGCCGGCATTCGGACGGCTCTCCTACGAGCAGTACTTC
>few|TRBV12-3/TRBV12-4|-|TRBJ1-5
CASSRQENQPQHF
TGTGCCAGCAGCAGACAGGAGAATCAGCCCCAGCATTTT
>many|TRBV3-1|-|TRBJ1-5
CASSQGGSHQPQHF
TGTGCCAGCAGCCAAGGGGGGTCGCATCAGCCCCAGCATTTT
>few|TRBV3-1|TRBD2|TRBJ2-7
CASSQDKPGLAGEQYF
TGTGCCAGCAGCCAAGATAAGCCGGGACTAGCGGGAGAGCAGTACTTC
>few|TRBV19|TRBD2|TRBJ2-7
CASSTSGANYEQYF
TGTGCCAGTAGTACCAGCGGGGCTAACTACGAGCAGTACTTC
>-|TRBV7-2|-|TRBJ2-7
CASSIRPGEQYF
TGTGCCAGCAGCATTCGACCAGGGGAGCAGTACTTC
>few|TRBV12-3/TRBV12-4|TRBD2|TRBJ2-1
CASSPSGASSYNEQFF
TGTGCCAGCAGCCCTAGCGGTGCCAGCTCCTACAATGAGCAGTTCTTC
>-|TRBV29-1|-|TRBJ2-5
CSVGPGAFVSAQYF
TGCAGCGTTGGACCAGGGGCCTTCGTGTCGGCCCAGTACTTC
>-|TRBV27|-|TRBJ1-6
CASSWQGENSPLHF
TGTGCCAGCAGTTGGCAGGGTGAAAATTCACCCCTCCACTTT
>many|TRBV4-1|-|TRBJ1-1
CASSHPRDPRRTEAFF
TGCGCCAGCAGCCATCCTCGAGACCCTCGGAGGACTGAAGCTTTCTTT
>few|TRBV15|TRBD1|TRBJ2-7
CATPVLPGTAEQYF
TGTGCCACCCCCGTGCTGCCCGGGACAGCCGAGCAGTACTTC
>few|TRBV23-1|TRBD1|TRBJ2-3
CASTLCPPGAGTGGRDTQYF
TGCGCCAGCACCCTCTGTCCTCCGGGAGCCGGGACAGGGGGACGAGATACGCAGTATTTT
>few|TRBV4-1|TRBD1|TRBJ1-2
CASSHSGQGYGYTF
TGCGCCAGCAGCCATTCGGGACAGGGCTATGGCTACACCTTC
>few|TRBV5-4|TRBD1|TRBJ1-2
CASSSAGQNYGYTF
TGTGCCAGCAGCTCCGCGGGACAGAACTATGGCTACACCTTC
>-|TRBV2|-|TRBJ1-1
CASSTEAFF
TGTGCCAGCAGTACTGAAGCTTTCTTT
>few|TRBV3-1|TRBD2|TRBJ2-7
CASSQGGLAYEQYF
TGTGCCAGCAGCCAAGGGGGACTAGCCTACGAGCAGTACTTC
>-|TRBV7-9|TRBD1|TRBJ2-3
CASSLAGTGASWFPDTQYF
TGTGCCAGCAGCTTAGCCGGGACAGGGGCCTCCTGGTTCCCAGATACGCAGTATTTT
>few|TRBV5-1|TRBD1|TRBJ1-2
CASSSDRGVNGYTF
TGCGCCAGCAGCTCGGACAGGGGAGTGAATGGCTACACCTTC
>many|TRBV28|TRBD1|TRBJ2-3
CASSLGFPGQITDTQYF
TGTGCCAGCAGCCTTGGATTCCCGGGACAGATTACAGATACGCAGTATTTT
>few|TRBV30|-|TRBJ1-5
CAWSSETSNQPQHF
TGTGCCTGGAGTAGTGAAACTTCCAATCAGCCCCAGCATTTT
>few|TRBV29-1|-|TRBJ1-1
CSVRGRENTEAFF
TGCAGCGTCAGGGGAAGGGAGAACACTGAAGCTTTCTTT
>-|TRBV2|TRBD1|TRBJ2-7
CASNGETGPRPYEQYF
TGTGCCAGCAATGGGGAGACAGGGCCCCGTCCCTACGAGCAGTACTTC
>-|TRBV27|TRBD1|TRBJ2-2
CASSWGDRGNIGELFF
TGTGCCAGCAGTTGGGGGGACAGGGGAAACATCGGGGAGCTGTTTTTT
>-|TRBV7-3|-|TRBJ1-1
CASSKQDLAEAFF
TGTGCCAGCAGCAAACAGGATCTCGCTGAAGCTTTCTTT
>few|TRBV20-1|TRBD1|TRBJ1-2
CSAVGTGGDYGYTF
TGCAGTGCCGTCGGGACAGGGGGTGACTATGGCTACACCTTC
>many|TRBV5-1|-|TRBJ1-1
CASSLDMVPEAFF
TGCGCCAGCAGCCTTGACATGGTTCCTGAAGCTTTCTTT
>few|TRBV7-2|-|TRBJ2-7
CASSYISGSGSEQYF
TGTGCCAGCAGCTACATTAGCGGAAGCGGGTCCGAGCAGTACTTC
>-|TRBV9|TRBD1|TRBJ1-2
CASSVGDRGGDGYTF
TGTGCCAGCAGCGTAGGAGACAGGGGGGGCGACGGCTACACCTTC
>-|TRBV2|-|TRBJ1-6
CASSHRESYSPLHF
TGTGCCAGCAGTCACAGGGAATCCTATTCACCCCTCCACTTT
>many|TRBV7-8|TRBD2|TRBJ2-3
CASSLSGGATDTQYF
TGTGCCAGCAGCCTTAGCGGGGGGGCGACAGATACGCAGTATTTT
>many|TRBV6-5|-|TRBJ2-2
CAIGQTNTGELFF
TGTGCCATCGGACAGACTAACACCGGGGAGCTGTTTTTT
>many|TRBV27|TRBD1|TRBJ2-1
CASRQAGGLYNEQFF
TGTGCCAGCCGTCAGGCAGGGGGCCTCTACAATGAGCAGTTCTTC
>-|TRBV6-5|TRBD2|TRBJ2-1
CASRREGLIDEQFF
TGTGCCAGCAGGCGGGAGGGCCTAATAGATGAGCAGTTCTTC
>many|TRBV25-1|-|TRBJ1-1
CASSWARDTEAFF
TGTGCCAGCAGTTGGGCCCGGGACACTGAAGCTTTCTTT
>few|TRBV12-3/TRBV12-4|-|TRBJ2-2
CAGRTDYNTGELFF
TGTGCCGGCAGGACAGACTATAACACCGGGGAGCTGTTTTTT
>few|TRBV20-1|TRBD2|TRBJ2-5
CSARELTGGPRETQYF
TGCAGTGCTAGAGAACTCACGGGGGGGCCTAGGGAGACCCAGTACTTC
>few|TRBV29-1|TRBD1|TRBJ2-7
CSVGTGEYEQYF
TGCAGCGTAGGGACAGGGGAGTACGAGCAGTACTTC
>-|TRBV27|TRBD2|TRBJ2-7
CASSSPGLAGTYEQYF
TGTGCCAGCAGTTCCCCCGGACTAGCGGGAACCTACGAGCAGTACTTC
>-|TRBV11-2|-|TRBJ2-2
CASSLVGRANTGELFF
TGTGCCAGCAGCTTAGTCGGGAGAGCGAACACCGGGGAGCTGTTTTTT
>-|TRBV5-6|-|TRBJ2-3
CASSLAFGGSTDTQYF
TGTGCCAGCAGCTTGGCCTTTGGGGGAAGCACAGATACGCAGTATTTT
>-|TRBV5-1|-|TRBJ1-4
CASSLVGLSNEKLFF
TGCGCCAGCAGCTTGGTGGGACTCAGTAATGAAAAACTGTTTTTT
>-|TRBV27|TRBD1|TRBJ2-7
CASGFRSGTGGAYEQYF
TGTGCCAGCGGATTCCGGAGTGGGACAGGGGGCGCGTACGAGCAGTACTTC
>few|TRBV20-1|TRBD1|TRBJ1-5
CSARDGAGGGQPQHF
TGCAGTGCTAGAGATGGGGCAGGGGGTGGGCAGCCCCAGCATTTT
>-|TRBV28|-|TRBJ2-2
CASSLEEGPRTGELFF
TGTGCCAGCAGTTTAGAGGAAGGGCCTCGTACCGGGGAGCTGTTTTTT
>many|TRBV6-2/TRBV6-3|-|TRBJ1-1
CASRPQGSTEAFF
TGTGCCAGCAGACCTCAAGGGAGCACTGAAGCTTTCTTT
>many|TRBV6-1|TRBD2|TRBJ2-7
CASSERLAGPYEQYF
TGTGCCAGCAGTGAAAGACTAGCGGGGCCCTACGAGCAGTACTTC
>many|TRBV6-5|-|TRBJ1-5
CASSSLGQPQHF
TGTGCCAGCAGTTCACTGGGTCAGCCCCAGCATTTT
>few|TRBV7-8|-|TRBJ1-6
CASSRNIDSQRNSPLHF
TGTGCCAGCAGCCGGAACATAGACAGCCAACGTAATTCACCCCTCCACTTT
>-|TRBV29-1|-|TRBJ2-3
CSAGSSDPRDTQYF
TGCAGCGCCGGGTCTAGCGACCCTAGGGATACGCAGTATTTT